A single sample gave rise to the 2 T cell receptor beta chains below, sequenced in a study of blood T cell repertoires in COVID-19. Sequencing used immunoSEQ multiplex PCR; TCRdb keeps in-frame clones, though not all of them. The profile shows some 490,000 clones, roughly nine tenths of them singletons. Sequenced material: PBMCs or T cells enriched from blood (not recorded which). The receptors shown here come from a woman aged 55-69 years who had recovered from COVID-19.

This chain connects TRBV5-1 to TRBJ2-5; perhaps TRBD2 as D (5 bases). CDR1 is SGHRS and CDR2 is YFSETQ in the germline V gene. The germline V and J ends were trimmed by 0 bases and 5 bases, with 14 bases remaining between them. This CDR3 spans 15 amino acids. The CDR3 loop is CASSLGSGSEETQYF. In DNA form, the CDR3 reads TGCGCCAGCAGCTTGGGGTCGGGGTCTGAGGAGACCCAGTACTTC.

In this sample, this clone turned up once. The chain recombines TRBV10-3 with TRBJ1-2; a possible D gene is TRBD1 (5 bases). Germline assignment: CDR1 ENHRY and CDR2 SYGVKD. The ends were cut back, 4 bases at V and 6 bases at J, with 18 bases in the middle. This CDR3 region has 15 residues. CDR3 amino acids: CAISGWGRAPNGYTF. The CDR3 coding sequence is TGTGCCATCAGTGGATGGGGCAGGGCCCCCAATGGCTACACCTTC.